The rows below give T cell receptor beta chains drawn from one sample of a study of T cells expressing NK-cell markers. From the 5' RACE reads, TCRdb lists one entry per CDR3 protein and no DNA. This sample's table has roughly 160,000 distinct CDR3 sequences. The sequenced sample was blood T cells: a sorted CD56 or NKG2C T cell subset, CD4+ or CD8+ T cells, or bulk PBMC T cells (not recorded which). All receptors derive from a man aged 18-75 years in good health. CDR3s include the opening cysteine and the closing phenylalanine or tryptophan. Each record gives: clone size, V gene, J gene, CDR3 protein. Clone sizes are given selectively: once, few, many, or a class where the clone is expanded.

clone size: NA
V gene: TRBV2
J gene: TRBJ2-5
CDR3 protein: CASSYSGGYQETQYF

clone size: NA
V gene: TRBV10-2
J gene: TRBJ1-1
CDR3 protein: CASSEPGLYEAFF

clone size: NA
V gene: TRBV7-6
J gene: TRBJ1-5
CDR3 protein: CASSPSSAGGQPQHF

clone size: NA
V gene: TRBV12-3/TRBV12-4
J gene: TRBJ2-3
CDR3 protein: CASRHNRVWGTDTQYF

clone size: NA
V gene: TRBV12-3/TRBV12-4
J gene: TRBJ1-5
CDR3 protein: CASSLAGTANQPQHF

clone size: NA
V gene: TRBV19
J gene: TRBJ2-3
CDR3 protein: CASSVGPDTDTQYF

clone size: NA
V gene: TRBV10-3
J gene: TRBJ2-3
CDR3 protein: CAISEPDKSTDTQYF

clone size: NA
V gene: TRBV2
J gene: TRBJ2-5
CDR3 protein: CASREMGRETQYF

clone size: NA
V gene: TRBV7-9
J gene: TRBJ1-1
CDR3 protein: CASSSRGDIEAFF

clone size: NA
V gene: TRBV2
J gene: TRBJ2-5
CDR3 protein: CASSEPDWGWRETQYF

clone size: NA
V gene: TRBV27
J gene: TRBJ2-7
CDR3 protein: CASSLFTGENEQYF

clone size: NA
V gene: TRBV6-1
J gene: TRBJ1-1
CDR3 protein: CASSIPGLNTEAFF

clone size: NA
V gene: TRBV12-3/TRBV12-4
J gene: TRBJ2-1
CDR3 protein: CASSFSGVPYNEQFF

clone size: NA
V gene: TRBV2
J gene: TRBJ2-7
CDR3 protein: CASSDSGGPEQYF

clone size: NA
V gene: TRBV5-1
J gene: TRBJ2-7
CDR3 protein: CASSFGPLNEAYEQYF

clone size: NA
V gene: TRBV6-1
J gene: TRBJ1-6
CDR3 protein: CASSEWIRDVDSPLHF

clone size: medium-sized
V gene: TRBV7-8
J gene: TRBJ2-1
CDR3 protein: CASSFGQDEQFF

clone size: NA
V gene: TRBV11-1
J gene: TRBJ2-3
CDR3 protein: CASSPGSSYTDTQYF

clone size: NA
V gene: TRBV19
J gene: TRBJ2-1
CDR3 protein: CASREAAESNEQFF

clone size: NA
V gene: TRBV10-2
J gene: TRBJ1-5
CDR3 protein: CASSNSNHPQHF

clone size: NA
V gene: TRBV11-3
J gene: TRBJ2-2
CDR3 protein: CASSLNRGRGTGELFF

clone size: NA
V gene: TRBV5-1
J gene: TRBJ2-5
CDR3 protein: CASSYGTGIQETQYF

clone size: NA
V gene: TRBV24-1
J gene: TRBJ2-3
CDR3 protein: CATSDRTGRTQYF

clone size: NA
V gene: TRBV12-3/TRBV12-4
J gene: TRBJ2-7
CDR3 protein: CASSFSNWGEQYF

clone size: NA
V gene: TRBV6-1
J gene: TRBJ2-7
CDR3 protein: CASSEFSLGYEQYF

clone size: NA
V gene: TRBV10-1
J gene: TRBJ2-2
CDR3 protein: CASSENVAISNTGELFF

clone size: NA
V gene: TRBV14
J gene: TRBJ2-3
CDR3 protein: CASSQDLGVTSVIDTQYF

clone size: NA
V gene: TRBV4-1
J gene: TRBJ2-3
CDR3 protein: CASSQELAGSAGDTQYF

clone size: NA
V gene: TRBV6-2/TRBV6-3
J gene: TRBJ2-1
CDR3 protein: CASSYPGTGWGEQFF

clone size: NA
V gene: TRBV12-5
J gene: TRBJ2-7
CDR3 protein: CASGLVPDGTASYEQYF

clone size: NA
V gene: TRBV13
J gene: TRBJ2-7
CDR3 protein: CASSLVTGEQYF

clone size: NA
V gene: TRBV12-3/TRBV12-4
J gene: TRBJ2-4
CDR3 protein: CASSLDGARGNIQYF

clone size: NA
V gene: TRBV20-1
J gene: TRBJ2-7
CDR3 protein: CSARGFRLADSYEQYF

clone size: NA
V gene: TRBV7-9
J gene: TRBJ1-1
CDR3 protein: CASSASQGPNTEAFF

clone size: NA
V gene: TRBV3-1
J gene: TRBJ1-5
CDR3 protein: CASSQDRDGGNQPQHF

clone size: NA
V gene: TRBV5-1
J gene: TRBJ1-3
CDR3 protein: CASSSQGMAGNTIYF

clone size: NA
V gene: TRBV13
J gene: TRBJ2-7
CDR3 protein: CASSSGLAHIHEQYF

clone size: NA
V gene: TRBV14
J gene: TRBJ2-5
CDR3 protein: CASSQGQAAPKETQYF

clone size: NA
V gene: TRBV7-6
J gene: TRBJ2-2
CDR3 protein: CASSLAVASGGTRLANTGELFF

clone size: NA
V gene: TRBV2
J gene: TRBJ2-7
CDR3 protein: CASDRIGSYEQYF

clone size: NA
V gene: TRBV7-8
J gene: TRBJ1-6
CDR3 protein: CASSSGWTDIRNSPLHF

clone size: NA
V gene: TRBV4-2
J gene: TRBJ2-1
CDR3 protein: CASSPGQGSSYNEQFF

clone size: NA
V gene: TRBV2
J gene: TRBJ2-3
CDR3 protein: CASSEASAGADTDTQYF

clone size: NA
V gene: TRBV5-1
J gene: TRBJ2-7
CDR3 protein: CASSTGTSGTYEQYF

clone size: NA
V gene: TRBV6-2/TRBV6-3
J gene: TRBJ2-1
CDR3 protein: CASSYFSGGAYNEQFF

clone size: NA
V gene: TRBV29-1
J gene: TRBJ2-7
CDR3 protein: CSVEWGFGEQYF

clone size: NA
V gene: TRBV5-6
J gene: TRBJ2-5
CDR3 protein: CASSLAIGRQETQYF

clone size: NA
V gene: TRBV2
J gene: TRBJ2-7
CDR3 protein: CASSIPPYEQYF

clone size: NA
V gene: TRBV7-9
J gene: TRBJ1-4
CDR3 protein: CASSRTEGGEKLFF

clone size: NA
V gene: TRBV24-1
J gene: TRBJ1-5
CDR3 protein: CATGSGTGTDQPQHF

clone size: NA
V gene: TRBV5-5
J gene: TRBJ1-1
CDR3 protein: CASSFTPNTEAFF

clone size: NA
V gene: TRBV5-4
J gene: TRBJ2-7
CDR3 protein: CASSLQGGYSEEQYF

clone size: medium-sized
V gene: TRBV3-1
J gene: TRBJ2-2
CDR3 protein: CASSQGMDRNTGELFF

clone size: NA
V gene: TRBV20-1
J gene: TRBJ1-1
CDR3 protein: CSARVAELNTEAFF

clone size: NA
V gene: TRBV30
J gene: TRBJ2-1
CDR3 protein: CAWSAGGLDYNEQFF

clone size: NA
V gene: TRBV30
J gene: TRBJ1-2
CDR3 protein: CAWSAPDREISDGYTF

clone size: NA
V gene: TRBV28
J gene: TRBJ1-2
CDR3 protein: CASSSYPGTGFNGYTF